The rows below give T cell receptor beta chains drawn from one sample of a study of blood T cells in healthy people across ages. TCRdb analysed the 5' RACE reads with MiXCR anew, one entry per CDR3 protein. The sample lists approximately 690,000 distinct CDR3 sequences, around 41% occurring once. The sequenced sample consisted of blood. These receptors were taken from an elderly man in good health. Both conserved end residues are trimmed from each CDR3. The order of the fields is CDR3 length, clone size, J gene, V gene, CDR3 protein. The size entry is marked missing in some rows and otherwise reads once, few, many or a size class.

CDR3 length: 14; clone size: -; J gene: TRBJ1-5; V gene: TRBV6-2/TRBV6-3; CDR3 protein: ASRFRTGTSNQPQH
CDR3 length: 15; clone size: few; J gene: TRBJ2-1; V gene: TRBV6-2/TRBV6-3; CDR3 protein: ASSYSNLATTYNEQF
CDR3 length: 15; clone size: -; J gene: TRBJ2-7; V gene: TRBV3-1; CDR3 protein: ASSPLQGAGVLREQY
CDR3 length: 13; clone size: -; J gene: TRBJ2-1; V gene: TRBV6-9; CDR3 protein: ASRIPRGAGNEQF
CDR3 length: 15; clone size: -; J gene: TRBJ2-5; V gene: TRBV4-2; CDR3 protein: ASSQDLGSQGRETQY
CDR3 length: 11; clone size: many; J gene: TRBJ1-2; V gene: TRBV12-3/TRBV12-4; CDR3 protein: ASSLGANYGYT
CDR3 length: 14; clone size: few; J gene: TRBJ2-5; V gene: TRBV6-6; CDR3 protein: ASSTRWKGQQETQY
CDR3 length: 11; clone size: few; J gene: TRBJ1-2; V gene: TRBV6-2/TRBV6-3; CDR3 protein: ASSLLGTDGYT
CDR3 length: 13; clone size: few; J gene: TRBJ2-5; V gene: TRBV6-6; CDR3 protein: ASSSAGTDPRTQY
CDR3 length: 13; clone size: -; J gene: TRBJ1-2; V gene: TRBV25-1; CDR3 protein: ASSDPAGTAYGYT
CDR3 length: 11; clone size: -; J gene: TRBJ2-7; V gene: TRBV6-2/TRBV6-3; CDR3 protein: ASKLGQAYEQY
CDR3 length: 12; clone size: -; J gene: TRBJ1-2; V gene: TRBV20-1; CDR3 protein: SASGQVFNYGYT
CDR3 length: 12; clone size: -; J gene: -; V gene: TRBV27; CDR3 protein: ASSFGVGAYEQY
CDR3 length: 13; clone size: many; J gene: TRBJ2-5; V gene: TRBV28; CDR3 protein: ASSSAASGRKTQY
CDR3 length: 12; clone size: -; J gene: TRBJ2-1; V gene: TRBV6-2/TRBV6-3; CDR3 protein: ASSYARGVDEQF
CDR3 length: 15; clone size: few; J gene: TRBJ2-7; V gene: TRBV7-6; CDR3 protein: ASLRGTSGSGSYEQY
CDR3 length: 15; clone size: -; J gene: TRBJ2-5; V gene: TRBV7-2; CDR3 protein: ASTDNRQRGYQEAQY
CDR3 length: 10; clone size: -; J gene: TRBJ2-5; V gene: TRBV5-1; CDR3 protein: AGSVDLKTQY
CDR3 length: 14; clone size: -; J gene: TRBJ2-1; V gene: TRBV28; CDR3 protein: ASSLRRASSYNERF
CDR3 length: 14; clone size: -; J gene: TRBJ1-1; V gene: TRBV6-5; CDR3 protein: ASTKKGGWANTEAF
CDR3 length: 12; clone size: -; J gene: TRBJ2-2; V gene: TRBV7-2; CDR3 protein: ASSPRTSGGELF
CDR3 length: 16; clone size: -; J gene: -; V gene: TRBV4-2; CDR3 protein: ASSPQGATPSSYNEQY
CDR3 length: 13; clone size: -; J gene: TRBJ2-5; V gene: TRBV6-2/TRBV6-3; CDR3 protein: ASTPRIESQETQY
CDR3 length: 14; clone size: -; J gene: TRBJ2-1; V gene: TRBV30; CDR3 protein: AWSVLLRESYNEQF
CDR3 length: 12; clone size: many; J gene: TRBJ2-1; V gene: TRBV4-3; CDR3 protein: ASSTGGFGNEQF
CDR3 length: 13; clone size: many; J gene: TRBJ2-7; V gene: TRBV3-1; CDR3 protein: ASSRRGQGLYEQY
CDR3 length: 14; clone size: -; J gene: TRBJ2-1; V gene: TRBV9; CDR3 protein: TSSDRTSGVGNEQF
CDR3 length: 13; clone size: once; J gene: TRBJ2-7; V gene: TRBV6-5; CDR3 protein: ASSPRTRGDYEQY
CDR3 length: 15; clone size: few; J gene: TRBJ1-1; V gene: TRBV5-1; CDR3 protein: ASSLGGGGLRNTEAF
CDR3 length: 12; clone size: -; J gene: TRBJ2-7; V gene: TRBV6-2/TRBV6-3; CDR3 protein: ASSYSDSIDEQY
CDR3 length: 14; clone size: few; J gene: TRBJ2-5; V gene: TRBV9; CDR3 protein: ASSVAIQGPQETQY
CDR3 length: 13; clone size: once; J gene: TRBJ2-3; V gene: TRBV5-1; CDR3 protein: ASSPEAGKTDTQY
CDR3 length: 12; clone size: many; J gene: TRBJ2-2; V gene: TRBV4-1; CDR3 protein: ASSQVAGSGELF
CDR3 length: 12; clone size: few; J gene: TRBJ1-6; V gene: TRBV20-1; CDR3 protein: SAGPGLDSSPLH
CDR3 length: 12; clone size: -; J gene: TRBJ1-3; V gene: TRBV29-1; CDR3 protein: SVSRDNSGNTIY
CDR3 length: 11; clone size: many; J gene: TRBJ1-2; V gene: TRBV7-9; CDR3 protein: ASSRGGNYGYT
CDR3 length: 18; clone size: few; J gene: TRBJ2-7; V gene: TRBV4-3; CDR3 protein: ASSQDLMGLAGYSSYEQY
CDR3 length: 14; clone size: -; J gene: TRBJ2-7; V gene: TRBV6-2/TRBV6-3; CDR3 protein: ASSYPGLAGANEQY
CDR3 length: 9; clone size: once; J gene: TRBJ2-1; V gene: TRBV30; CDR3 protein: AWGAYNEQF
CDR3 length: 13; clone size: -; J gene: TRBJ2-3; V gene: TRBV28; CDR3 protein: ASTLSDRGPDTQY
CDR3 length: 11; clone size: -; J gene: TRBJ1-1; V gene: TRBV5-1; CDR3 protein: ASSSVGGDGTF